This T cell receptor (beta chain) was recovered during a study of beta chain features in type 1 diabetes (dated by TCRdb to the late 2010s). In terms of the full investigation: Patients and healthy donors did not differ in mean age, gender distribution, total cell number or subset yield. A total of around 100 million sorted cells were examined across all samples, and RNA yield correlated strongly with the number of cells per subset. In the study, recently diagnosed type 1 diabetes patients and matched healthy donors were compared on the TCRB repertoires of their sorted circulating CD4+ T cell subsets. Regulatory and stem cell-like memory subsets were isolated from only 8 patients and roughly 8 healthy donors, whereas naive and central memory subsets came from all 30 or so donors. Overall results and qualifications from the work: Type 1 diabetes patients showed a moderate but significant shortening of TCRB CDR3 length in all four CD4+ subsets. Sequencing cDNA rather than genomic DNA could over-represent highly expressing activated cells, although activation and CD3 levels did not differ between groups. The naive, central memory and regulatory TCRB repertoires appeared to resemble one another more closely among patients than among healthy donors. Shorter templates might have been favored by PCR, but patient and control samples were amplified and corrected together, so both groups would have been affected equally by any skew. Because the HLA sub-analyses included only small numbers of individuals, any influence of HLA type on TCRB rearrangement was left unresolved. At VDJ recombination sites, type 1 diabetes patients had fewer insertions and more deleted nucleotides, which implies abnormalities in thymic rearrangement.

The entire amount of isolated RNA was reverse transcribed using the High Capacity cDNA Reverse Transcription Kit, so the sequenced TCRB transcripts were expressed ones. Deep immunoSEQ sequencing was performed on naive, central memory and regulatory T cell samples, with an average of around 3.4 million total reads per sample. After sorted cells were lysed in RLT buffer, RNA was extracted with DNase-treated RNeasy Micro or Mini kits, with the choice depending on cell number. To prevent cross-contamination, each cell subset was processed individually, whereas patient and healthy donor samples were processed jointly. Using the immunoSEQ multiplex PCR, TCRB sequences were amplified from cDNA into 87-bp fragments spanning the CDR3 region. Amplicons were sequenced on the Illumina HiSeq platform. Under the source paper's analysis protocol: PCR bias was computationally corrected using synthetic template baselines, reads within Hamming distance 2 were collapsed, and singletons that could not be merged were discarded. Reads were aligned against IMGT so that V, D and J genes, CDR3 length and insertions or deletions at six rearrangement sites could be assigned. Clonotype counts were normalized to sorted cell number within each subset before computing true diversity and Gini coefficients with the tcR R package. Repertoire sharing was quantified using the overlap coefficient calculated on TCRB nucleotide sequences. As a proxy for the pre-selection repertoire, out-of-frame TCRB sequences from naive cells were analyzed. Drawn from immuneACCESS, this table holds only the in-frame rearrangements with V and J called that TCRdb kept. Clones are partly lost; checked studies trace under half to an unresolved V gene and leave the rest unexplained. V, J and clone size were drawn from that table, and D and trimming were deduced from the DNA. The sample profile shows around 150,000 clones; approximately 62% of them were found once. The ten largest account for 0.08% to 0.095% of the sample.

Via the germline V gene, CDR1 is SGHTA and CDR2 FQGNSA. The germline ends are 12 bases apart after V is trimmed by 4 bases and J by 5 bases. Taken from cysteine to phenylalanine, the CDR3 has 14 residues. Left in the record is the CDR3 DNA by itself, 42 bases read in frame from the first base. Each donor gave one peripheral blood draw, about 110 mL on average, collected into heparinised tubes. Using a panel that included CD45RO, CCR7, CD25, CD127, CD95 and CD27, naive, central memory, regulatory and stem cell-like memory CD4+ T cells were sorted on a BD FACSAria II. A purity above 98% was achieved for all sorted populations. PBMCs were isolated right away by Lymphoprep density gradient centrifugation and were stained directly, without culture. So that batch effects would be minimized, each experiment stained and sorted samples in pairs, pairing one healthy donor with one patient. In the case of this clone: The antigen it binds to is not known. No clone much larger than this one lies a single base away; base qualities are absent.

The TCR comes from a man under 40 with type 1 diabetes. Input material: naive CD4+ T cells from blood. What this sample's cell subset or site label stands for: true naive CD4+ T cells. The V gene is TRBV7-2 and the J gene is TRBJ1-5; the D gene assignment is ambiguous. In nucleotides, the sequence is TGTGCCAGCAGCTCGATGGGCAATGATCAGCCCCAGCATTTT. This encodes CASSSMGNDQPQHF.